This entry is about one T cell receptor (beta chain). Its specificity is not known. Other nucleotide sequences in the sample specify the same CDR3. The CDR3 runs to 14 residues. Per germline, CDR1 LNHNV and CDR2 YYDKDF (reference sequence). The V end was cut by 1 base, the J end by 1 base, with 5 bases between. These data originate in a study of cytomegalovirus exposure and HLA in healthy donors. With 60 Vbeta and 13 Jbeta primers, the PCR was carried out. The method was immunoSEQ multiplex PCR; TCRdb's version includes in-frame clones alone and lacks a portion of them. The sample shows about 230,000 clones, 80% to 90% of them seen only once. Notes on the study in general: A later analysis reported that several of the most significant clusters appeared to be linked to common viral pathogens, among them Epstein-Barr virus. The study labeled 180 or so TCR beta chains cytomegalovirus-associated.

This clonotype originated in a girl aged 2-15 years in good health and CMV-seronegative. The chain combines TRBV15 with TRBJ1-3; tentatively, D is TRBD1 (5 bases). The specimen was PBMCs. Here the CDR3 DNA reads TGTGCCACCAGCAGAGCAGGGTCTGGAAACACCATATATTTT. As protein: CATSRAGSGNTIYF.